Each of the 16 T cell receptor beta chains below was sequenced from the same sample in a study of CD4 T cells in relation to SARS-CoV-2 and coronaviruses. Some clones are missing from TCRdb's copy, which holds only in-frame ones; the method was immunoSEQ multiplex PCR. This sample yields over 40,000 clones, of which around 82% are seen a single time; around 1.2% belongs to the top ten. Their recognized antigens are unknown. Source material: naive CD4+ T cells from PBMCs, cultured in vitro. Subset specified: naive CD4+ T cells isolated by negative enrichment. The receptors derive from an adult with COVID-19.

The V gene is TRBV5-1, the J gene TRBJ2-3; TRBD2 matches 12 bases. CDR3 length: 15 residues. Germline V gene sequence: CDR1 SGHRS, CDR2 YFSETQ. V was pared by 3 bases and J by 4 bases, with 3 bases of the junction left unmatched. The CDR3 DNA sequence: TGCGCCAGCAGCTCGACTAGCGGGAGCTCAGATACGCAGTATTTT. As protein: CASSSTSGSSDTQYF. Full variable domain (missing parts from reference TRBV5-1 and TRBJ2-3): KAGVTQTPRYLIKTRGQQVTLSCSPISGHRSVSWYQQTPGQGLQFLFEYFSETQRNKGNFPGRFSGRQFSNSRSEMNVSTLELGDSALYLCASSSTSGSSDTQYFGPGTRLTVL.

The J gene is TRBJ2-1, the V gene TRBV3-1 (or the pseudogene TRBV3-2); TRBD2 might be the D (6 bases). The ends were cut back, 0 bases at V and 6 bases at J, with 9 bases in the middle. This CDR3 is 14 amino acids long. CDR1 is LGHDT, CDR2 YNNKEL, per germline (reference sequence). The CDR3 DNA follows: TGTGCCAGCAGCCAAGAACTAGCTTCCAATGAGCAGTTCTTC. It specifies CASSQELASNEQFF.

The chain employs TRBV28 and TRBJ1-5; 9 bases are shared with TRBD1. CDR3 length: 16 amino acids. Germline CDR1 is MDHEN and CDR2 is SYDVKM. V shed 6 bases, J shed 9 bases, and the junction held 15 bases outside the gene matches. The CDR3 DNA is TGTGCCAGCAGAATCCTCGGGACAGGGACGATCTCGCCCCAGCATTTT. It encodes CASRILGTGTISPQHF.

V usage is TRBV12-3 or TRBV12-4 and J usage is TRBJ2-5; no firm D call. The CDR3 totals 12 residues. V gave up 6 bases and J gave up 5 bases, with 10 bases separating them. The CDR3 is CASSSTAETQYF. The CDR3 bases are TGTGCCAGCAGCTCAACGGCGGAGACCCAGTACTTC.

CDR3 coding DNA: TGTGCCAGCACCAGTGAGGGAAGGGCGAATCAGCCCCAGCATTTT. Amino acid sequence: CASTSEGRANQPQHF. The chain has TRBV28 and TRBJ1-5; D unclear. This CDR3 region has 15 residues. Trimming took off 7 bases at V and 4 bases at J, with 17 bases between the two ends. Germline assignment: CDR1 MDHEN and CDR2 SYDVKM. Full variable domain (rest looked up from reference TRBV28 and TRBJ1-5): DVKVTQSSRYLVKRTGEKVFLECVQDMDHENMFWYRQDPGLGLRLIYFSYDVKMKEKGDIPEGYSVSREKKERFSLILESASTNQTSMYLCASTSEGRANQPQHFGDGTRLSIL.

This clone was detected only once. The V call is TRBV5-5, the J call TRBJ1-2; the D is unclear. This CDR3 comprises 15 residues. Trimming stripped 0 bases from V and 2 bases from J, with 11 bases between. In germline, CDR1 is SGHKS, CDR2 YYEKEE (reference sequence). CDR3 sequence reads: CASSLAFGVNYGYTF. DNA of the CDR3: TGTGCCAGCAGCTTGGCCTTCGGGGTAAACTATGGCTACACCTTC.

This chain joins TRBV9 and TRBJ2-1; 8 bases fit TRBD2. The CDR3 runs 16 residues. Losses at the gene ends were 3 bases for V and 7 bases for J; bases not matched to a gene: 12. Germline V gene sequence: CDR1 SGDLS, CDR2 YYNGEE. DNA for the CDR3: TGTGCCAGCAGCGAATCCCCCTCCGGGAGGGGGAATGAGCAGTTCTTC. Translation: CASSESPSGRGNEQFF.

The chain links TRBV5-1 to TRBJ1-6, with D possibly being TRBD1 (5 bases). Germline CDR1 is SGHRS and CDR2 is YFSETQ. The germline V and J ends were trimmed by 2 bases and 9 bases, with 15 bases remaining between them. The CDR3 has 15 residues. The chain's CDR3 is CASSFEQGSPSPLHF. CDR3 nucleotide sequence: TGCGCCAGCAGCTTCGAGCAGGGTTCTCCTTCACCCCTCCACTTT.

Comments on this clone: At one of its ends the junction is not consistent with the germline gene, which may arise from a read error. V gene TRBV11-2 combines with J gene TRBJ2-1; no definite D call. The CDR3 totals 12 residues. CDR1 is SGHAT and CDR2 is FQNNGV in the germline V gene. CDR3 residues: CASTLFPDEQFF. The CDR3 bases are TGTGCCAGCACCTTATTTCCCGATGAGCAGTTCTTC.

This clone was recorded once. V is TRBV5-6 and J is TRBJ2-7; the D is unclear. V lost 3 bases, J lost 4 bases, and 8 bases lay in between. Germline-derived CDR1 and CDR2 are SGHDT and YYEEEE. The CDR3 has 12 residues. The CDR3 loop reads CASSSFNYEQYF. The DNA of the CDR3 is TGTGCCAGCAGCTCTTTTAATTACGAGCAGTACTTC.

The chain employs TRBV2 and TRBJ1-4; weak D call: TRBD1 (6 bases). Germline V gene data show CDR1 as SNHLY and CDR2 as FYNNEI. The V end was cut by 6 bases, the J end by 8 bases, with 16 bases between. CDR3 length: 14 residues. CDR3: CASSLGTIGEKLFF. The CDR3 DNA is TGTGCCAGCAGCCTGGGGACAATAGGAGAAAAACTGTTTTTT.

The V and J genes are TRBV5-1 and TRBJ2-3; 10 positions agree with TRBD2. Unmatched junction bases numbered 6, after V lost 7 bases and J lost 4 bases. The germline CDR1 and CDR2 sequences are SGHRS and YFSETQ. This CDR3 contains 14 residues. The CDR3: CASGGTSVSDTQYF. The DNA for the CDR3 is TGCGCCAGCGGGGGGACTAGCGTCTCAGATACGCAGTATTTT.

The chain uses TRBV30 and TRBJ2-3, with 8 bases matching TRBD1. The trim removed 5 bases at V and 2 bases at J, leaving 6 bases unmatched. CDR1 and CDR2 from the germline V gene are GTSNPN and SVGIG (reference sequence). CDR3 length: 14 amino acids. The CDR3 nucleotides are TGTGCCTGGGGACAGGGAAGGGACACAGATACGCAGTATTTT. Translated: CAWGQGRDTDTQYF.

The V and J genes are TRBV6-6 and TRBJ2-3, with D hard to call. The V gene lost 2 bases and the J gene lost 2 bases, with 11 bases spanning the gap. Germline assignment: CDR1 MNHNY and CDR2 SVGAGI (reference sequence). This CDR3 region has 15 residues. CDR3 sequence (DNA): TGTGCCAGCAGTTACAGTAGTGGGTACACAGATACGCAGTATTTT. Translated: CASSYSSGYTDTQYF.

The CDR3 DNA reads as TGTGCCAGCAGTTACAGGGGACGGTTTAGGGATACGCAGTATTTT. As protein: CASSYRGRFRDTQYF. The chain has TRBV6-5 and TRBJ2-3, with D tentatively TRBD1 or TRBD2 (5 bases each). CDR3 length: 15 amino acids. Trimming cost V 2 bases and J 6 bases, with 15 bases left between them. From germline, CDR1 is MNHEY and CDR2 SVGAGI.

The chain is built from TRBV4-2 and TRBJ2-6; D unresolved. This CDR3 has 17 residues. Deletions cut 0 bases from V and 2 bases from J, with 11 bases between. Germline lookup yields CDR1 LGHNA and CDR2 YNFKEQ. In nucleotides, the CDR3 is TGTGCCAGCAGCCAAGATTTGGTCAACGCTGGGGCCAACGTCCTGACTTTC. This codes for CASSQDLVNAGANVLTF.